This T cell receptor beta chain was sequenced during a study of blood T cell repertoires in COVID-19. Generated by immunoSEQ multiplex PCR, the TCRdb table keeps only in-frame clones and is missing some. The sample carries some 180,000 clones, 75% to 85% recorded once. CDR1 and CDR2 (germline): SGHNT, YYREEE (reference sequence). CDR3 size: 18 residues. With V trimmed by 0 bases and J by 5 bases, 10 bases remained unmatched. The TCR originated in a woman in her forties with COVID-19, enrolled during active disease. The chain couples TRBV5-4 to TRBJ2-1, with 11 nucleotides matching TRBD2. Sample: peripheral blood. The CDR3 region is CASSLGSSGGAPHNEQFF. The CDR3 nucleotides read TGTGCCAGCAGCTTGGGAAGTAGCGGGGGGGCTCCCCACAATGAGCAGTTCTTC.